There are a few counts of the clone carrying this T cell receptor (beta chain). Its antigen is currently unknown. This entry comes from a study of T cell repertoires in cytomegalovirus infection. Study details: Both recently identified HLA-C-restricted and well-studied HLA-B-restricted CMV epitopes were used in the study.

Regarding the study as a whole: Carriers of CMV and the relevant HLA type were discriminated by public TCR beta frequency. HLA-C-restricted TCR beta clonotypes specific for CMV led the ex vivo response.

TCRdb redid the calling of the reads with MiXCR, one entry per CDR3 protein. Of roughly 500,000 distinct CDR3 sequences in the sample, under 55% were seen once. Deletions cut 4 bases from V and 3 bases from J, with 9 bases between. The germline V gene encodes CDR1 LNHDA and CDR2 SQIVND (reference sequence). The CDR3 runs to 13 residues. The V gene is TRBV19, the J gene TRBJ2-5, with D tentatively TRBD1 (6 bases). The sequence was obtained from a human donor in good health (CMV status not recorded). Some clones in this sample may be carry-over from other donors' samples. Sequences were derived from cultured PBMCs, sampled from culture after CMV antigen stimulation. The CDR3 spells CASSRGRKETQYF. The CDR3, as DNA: TGTGCCAGTAGTAGGGGGCGCAAAGAGACCCAGTACTTC.